Included here is one TCR beta chain sequence, with context. Its antigen is not known. Primers for the PCR totalled 60 Vbeta and 13 Jbeta. Sequenced by immunoSEQ multiplex PCR; TCRdb stores in-frame clones only, minus some. The sample lists about 59,000 clones; 80% were seen once. The data are from a study of cytomegalovirus exposure and HLA in healthy donors. Study-wide background: As released early, the data held 75 million to 90 million unique TCRs from HLA-typed donors.

Study-level findings and limits: Most TCR beta V segments were productive about 87% or about 30% of the time in an earlier analysis. Per published reports, the classifier diagnosed cytomegalovirus status with high specificity and sensitivity.

The receptor's source is a woman aged 40 to 50 in good health and CMV-seronegative. The sequencing input was PBMCs.

CDR3 in amino acids: CASSLRLASGAYEQFF. Written as DNA, the CDR3 is TGTGCCAGCAGCCTGCGCCTAGCGTCCGGGGCTTATGAGCAGTTCTTC. This chain links TRBV7-9 with TRBJ2-1; D might be TRBD2 (6 bases). Germline V lookup: CDR1 SEHNR, CDR2 FQNEAQ (reference sequence). V dropped 5 bases and J dropped 8 bases, with 22 bases sitting between them. This CDR3 contains 16 residues.